The 11 T cell receptor beta chains reported below all come from one sample, sequenced in a study of PD-L1 blockade in urothelial cancer. Time point of the sample: pretreatment peripheral blood. Generated by immunoSEQ multiplex PCR, the TCRdb table keeps only in-frame clones and is missing some. The sample holds 50,000 to 70,000 clones; 70% to 90% are singletons and the top ten take around 1.5%. The sequencing here drew on PBMCs, taken around atezolizumab (anti-PD-L1) treatment. The receptors come from a man in his 70s with urothelial cancer.

The chain couples TRBV27 to TRBJ1-1, with TRBD1 matching over 10 bases. This CDR3 is built from 13 residues. The ends lost 4 bases at V and 11 bases at J; junction bases unmatched: 7. Germline CDR1 reads MNHEY; CDR2 reads SMNVEV (reference sequence). The CDR3 bases are TGTGCCAGCAGTTCCCGGACAGGGGGGGATGCTTTCTTT. Its protein is CASSSRTGGDAFF.

V is TRBV6-1 and J is TRBJ2-7, with a tentative D call TRBD2 (6 bases). Trimming took off 7 bases at V and 0 bases at J, with 13 bases between the two ends. Germline loops: CDR1 MNHNS, CDR2 SASEGT. This CDR3 spans 14 amino acids. The CDR3 region has the DNA TGTGCCAGCACCGGGACTTTACTCTCCTACGAGCAGTACTTC. It translates to CASTGTLLSYEQYF.

The chain couples TRBV9 to TRBJ1-1, with unresolved D. Germline lookup yields CDR1 SGDLS and CDR2 YYNGEE. Trimming stripped 2 bases from V and 8 bases from J, with 13 bases between. This CDR3 comprises 13 residues. The CDR3 is CASSVGLFSEAFF. The CDR3 nucleotides read TGTGCCAGCAGCGTCGGACTTTTCTCCGAAGCTTTCTTT.

The rearrangement links TRBV4-3 to TRBJ2-3; 7 bases match TRBD2. Unmatched junction bases numbered 14, after V lost 0 bases and J lost 5 bases. Germline-derived CDR1 and CDR2 are LGHNA and YSLEER. The CDR3 totals 18 residues. The CDR3 protein is CASSQDQEGAGSLDTQYF. In DNA form, the CDR3 reads TGCGCCAGCAGCCAAGATCAGGAGGGAGCGGGGAGTCTAGATACGCAGTATTTT.

This clone was recorded once. The rearrangement uses TRBV11-2 and TRBJ2-2, with D possibly matching TRBD2 (5 bases). Germline V gives CDR1 SGHAT, CDR2 FQNNGV. There are 16 residues in the CDR3. The ends were cut back, 3 bases at V and 4 bases at J, with 15 bases in the middle. The CDR3 here is CASSFIPGVTTGELFF. The DNA of the CDR3 is TGTGCCAGCAGCTTTATACCCGGGGTTACCACCGGGGAGCTGTTTTTT.

This rearrangement joins TRBV9 to TRBJ2-3; D is undetermined. Trimming shortened V by 5 bases and J by 9 bases, and 13 bases separated the two germline ends. Per the germline V gene, CDR1 is SGDLS and CDR2 is YYNGEE. The CDR3 sequence is 12 residues long. Written as DNA, the CDR3 is TGTGCCAGCAGACCCGACCGAGGAACGCAGTATTTT. It specifies CASRPDRGTQYF.

This chain connects TRBV18 to TRBJ1-3; TRBD1 matches at 7 bases. The CDR3 spans 15 residues. V lost 3 bases and J lost 4; bases outside the gene matches: 6. Germline CDR1 KGHSH, CDR2 LQKENI. The CDR3 DNA is TGTGCCAGCTCACCCCTACAGGGGCCCGGAAACACCATATATTTT. Translation gives CASSPLQGPGNTIYF.

This rearrangement joins TRBV11-2 to TRBJ2-7; D is uncertain. V dropped 6 bases and J dropped 0 bases, with 12 bases sitting between them. The CDR3 is 14 residues long. In germline, CDR1 is SGHAT, CDR2 FQNNGV. CDR3 loop: CASSSKFSSYEQYF. Here the CDR3 DNA reads TGTGCCAGCAGTTCCAAGTTCAGCTCCTACGAGCAGTACTTC.

The CDR3 DNA sequence: TGCGCCAGCAGCCCGACGGCGGGAGGGAGATTCAATGAGCAGTTCTTC. This codes for CASSPTAGGRFNEQFF. This chain joins TRBV4-3 and TRBJ2-1, with 9 bases that match TRBD2. Trimming at V came to 4 bases and at J to 6 bases, leaving 10 bases not matched to a gene. This CDR3 has 16 residues. Germline CDR1 reads LGHNA; CDR2 reads YSLEER.

J is TRBJ1-4 and V is TRBV6-6; 7 nucleotides agree with TRBD1. J was trimmed by 4 bases and V by 5 bases; bases with no gene match: 7. Germline lookup yields CDR1 MNHNY and CDR2 SVGAGI (reference sequence). CDR3 length: 15 residues. The CDR3 region is CASSSQGEYNEKLFF. The CDR3 bases are TGTGCCAGCAGTAGCCAGGGGGAGTATAATGAAAAACTGTTTTTT.

This clone was recorded only once. The chain links TRBV5-1 to TRBJ2-5, with 10 bases matching TRBD2. Germline V gene data show CDR1 as SGHRS and CDR2 as YFSETQ. This CDR3 comprises 15 residues. Unmatched junction bases numbered 5, after V lost 0 bases and J lost 6 bases. The CDR3 region is CASSLASGRGKTQYF. The CDR3 DNA sequence: TGCGCCAGCAGCTTGGCCAGCGGGAGGGGGAAGACCCAGTACTTC.